A selection of T cell receptor beta chains follows, all from one sample in a study of spatial heterogeneity in lung cancer. TCRdb ran MiXCR on the 5' RACE reads and lists one entry per CDR3 protein. Among about 18,000 distinct CDR3 sequences, approximately 8.3% were seen once, and the ten largest hold roughly 24%. The specimen comprised lung tumor tissue, sampled at surgery. Receptor source: a male donor with early-stage non-small cell lung cancer. Both conserved end residues are part of each CDR3. A D gene is named only where the DNA matches it firmly. Clone size, where shown, is once, few, many, or a class for clones that have expanded.

J gene | D gene | V gene | clone size | CDR3 DNA | CDR3 protein
TRBJ1-6 | - | TRBV6-6 | - | TGTGCCAGCAGTTACGACCAAAGCTCCTATAATTCACCCCTCCACTTT | CASSYDQSSYNSPLHF
TRBJ2-1 | - | TRBV7-9 | many | TGTGCCAGCAGCTTCGACGGGGGGCCGTACAATGAGCAGTTCTTC | CASSFDGGPYNEQFF
TRBJ1-5 | TRBD1 | TRBV28 | many | TGTGCCAGCGGGACAGGGGATCATCAGCCCCAGCATTTT | CASGTGDHQPQHF
TRBJ2-3 | TRBD1 | TRBV20-1 | - | TGCAGTGCTCCTCCACCACGGGACAGGTACACAGATACGCAGTATTTT | CSAPPPRDRYTDTQYF
TRBJ1-1 | - | TRBV4-3 | - | TGCGCCAGCAGCCAAGGAGGGCGGGAAGCTTTCTTT | CASSQGGREAFF
TRBJ1-5 | - | TRBV18 | many | TGTGCCAGCTCAATCGACGGTAGCAATCAGCCCCAGCATTTT | CASSIDGSNQPQHF
TRBJ2-2 | TRBD1 | TRBV23-1 | - | TGCGCCAGCAGTCACCATGGACAGGGAAACACCGGGGAGCTGTTTTTT | CASSHHGQGNTGELFF
TRBJ2-3 | - | TRBV7-8 | many | TGTGCCAGCAGCCTCAGGGGGGGATTCACAGATACGCAGTATTTT | CASSLRGGFTDTQYF
TRBJ2-3 | - | TRBV11-2 | many | TGTGCCAGCAGTAGAGGATCGGCGGGGAGCACAGATACGCAGTATTTT | CASSRGSAGSTDTQYF
TRBJ2-3 | TRBD2 | TRBV5-1 | many | TGCGCCAGCAGCTTGGTCCTAGCGGAAACAGATACGCAGTATTTT | CASSLVLAETDTQYF
TRBJ1-1 | - | TRBV2 | many | TGTGCCAGCGTCCTGAACACTGAAGCTTTCTTT | CASVLNTEAFF
TRBJ2-7 | - | TRBV24-1 | once | TGTGCCACCAGTGACGACAGCTACGAGCAGTACTTC | CATSDDSYEQYF